This T cell receptor (beta chain) stems from a study of identical twins. Healthy Caucasians provided all donations. TCRdb re-called the 5' RACE reads with MiXCR, one entry per CDR3 protein. The data show about 1.7 million distinct CDR3 sequences, 32% seen once. Broader study findings: The more abundant beta clonotypes in cord blood had fewer insertions, and memory repertoires did not show this. Models predicted too little out-of-frame TCR alpha sharing in monozygotic twins.

The table lists this clonotype with a few counts. Antigen unknown. The source is a newborn girl in good health. The specimen was cord blood.

The CDR3 nucleotides read TGTGCCAGCTCACCGACGAGGGGACTGAACACTGAAGCTTTCTTT. Its translation is CASSPTRGLNTEAFF. V usage is TRBV18 and J usage is TRBJ1-1; D is possibly TRBD1 (5 bases). V was pared by 3 bases and J by 0 bases, with 11 bases between. Per germline, CDR1 KGHSH and CDR2 LQKENI. The CDR3 extends over 15 amino acids.